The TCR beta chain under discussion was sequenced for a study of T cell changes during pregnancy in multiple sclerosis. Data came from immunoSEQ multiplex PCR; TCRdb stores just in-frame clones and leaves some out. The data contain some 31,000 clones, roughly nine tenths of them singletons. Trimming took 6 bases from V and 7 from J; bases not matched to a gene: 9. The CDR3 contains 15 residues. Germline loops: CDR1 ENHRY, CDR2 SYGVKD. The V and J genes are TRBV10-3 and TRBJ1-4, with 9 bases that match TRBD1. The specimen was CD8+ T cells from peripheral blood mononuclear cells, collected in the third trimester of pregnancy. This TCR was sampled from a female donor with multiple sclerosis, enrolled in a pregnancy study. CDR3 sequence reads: CAISLPGQGGEKLFF. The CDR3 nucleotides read TGTGCCATCAGCCTTCCGGGACAGGGTGGTGAAAAACTGTTTTTT.